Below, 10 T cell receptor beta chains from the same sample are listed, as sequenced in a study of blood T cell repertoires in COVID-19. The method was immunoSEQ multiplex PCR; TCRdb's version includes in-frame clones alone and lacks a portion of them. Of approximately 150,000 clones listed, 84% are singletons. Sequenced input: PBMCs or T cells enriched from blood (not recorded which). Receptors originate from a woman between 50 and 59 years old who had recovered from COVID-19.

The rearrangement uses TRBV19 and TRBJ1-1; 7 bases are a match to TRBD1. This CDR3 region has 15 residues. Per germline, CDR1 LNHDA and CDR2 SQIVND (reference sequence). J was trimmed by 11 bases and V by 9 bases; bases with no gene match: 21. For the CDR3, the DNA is TGTGCCAGAACCGACAGGGAACCGCAGGGTGGAGGGGCTTTCTTT. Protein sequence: CARTDREPQGGGAFF.

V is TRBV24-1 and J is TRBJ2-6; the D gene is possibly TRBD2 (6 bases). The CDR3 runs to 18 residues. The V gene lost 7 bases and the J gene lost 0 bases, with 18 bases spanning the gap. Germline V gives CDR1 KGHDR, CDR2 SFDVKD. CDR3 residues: CATSPGLPGISGANVLTF. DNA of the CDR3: TGTGCCACCAGCCCGGGACTCCCAGGGATCTCTGGGGCCAACGTCCTGACTTTC.

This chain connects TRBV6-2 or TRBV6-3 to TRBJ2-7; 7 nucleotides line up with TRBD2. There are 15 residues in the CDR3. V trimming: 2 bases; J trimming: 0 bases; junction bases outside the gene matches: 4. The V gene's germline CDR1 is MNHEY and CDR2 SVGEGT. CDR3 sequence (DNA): TGTGCCAGCAGTTACGGGGCGGGGGTCTCCTACGAGCAGTACTTC. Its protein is CASSYGAGVSYEQYF.

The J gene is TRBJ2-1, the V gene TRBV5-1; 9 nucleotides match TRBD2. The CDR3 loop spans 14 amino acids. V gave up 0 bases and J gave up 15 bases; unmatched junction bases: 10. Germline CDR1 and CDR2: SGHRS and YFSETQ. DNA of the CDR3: TGCGCCAGCAGCTTGGCCACATTTAGCGGGAGCGCGTTCTTC. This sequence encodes CASSLATFSGSAFF.

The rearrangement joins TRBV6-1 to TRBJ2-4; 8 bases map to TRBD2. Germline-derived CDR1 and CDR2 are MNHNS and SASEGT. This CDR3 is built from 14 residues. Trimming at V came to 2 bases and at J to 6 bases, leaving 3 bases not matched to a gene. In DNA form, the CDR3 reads TGTGCCAGCAGTGAAAGCGGGAGAAGAAACATTCAGTACTTC. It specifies CASSESGRRNIQYF.

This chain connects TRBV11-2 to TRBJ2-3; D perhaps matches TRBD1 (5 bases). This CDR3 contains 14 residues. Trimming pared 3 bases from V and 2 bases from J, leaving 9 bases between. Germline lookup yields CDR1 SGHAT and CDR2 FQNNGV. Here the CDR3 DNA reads TGTGCCAGCAGCTTGGGGCAGACCACAGATACGCAGTATTTT. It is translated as CASSLGQTTDTQYF. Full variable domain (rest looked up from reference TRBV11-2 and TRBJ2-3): EAGVAQSPRYKIIEKRQSVAFWCNPISGHATLYWYQQILGQGPKLLIQFQNNGVVDDSQLPKDRFSAERLKGVDSTLKIQPAKLEDSAVYLCASSLGQTTDTQYFGPGTRLTVL.

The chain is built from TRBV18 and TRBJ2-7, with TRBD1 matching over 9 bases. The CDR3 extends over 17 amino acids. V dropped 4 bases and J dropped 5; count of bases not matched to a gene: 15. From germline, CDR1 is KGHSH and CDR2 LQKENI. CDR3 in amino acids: CASSLSQARDRAHEQYF. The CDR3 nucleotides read TGTGCCAGCTCACTATCCCAAGCGCGGGACAGGGCCCACGAGCAGTACTTC. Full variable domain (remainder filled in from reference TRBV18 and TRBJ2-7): NAGVMQNPRHLVRRRGQEARLRCSPMKGHSHVYWYRQLPEEGLKFMVYLQKENIIDESGMPKERFSAEFPKEGPSILRIQQVVRGDSAAYFCASSLSQARDRAHEQYFGPGTRLTVT.

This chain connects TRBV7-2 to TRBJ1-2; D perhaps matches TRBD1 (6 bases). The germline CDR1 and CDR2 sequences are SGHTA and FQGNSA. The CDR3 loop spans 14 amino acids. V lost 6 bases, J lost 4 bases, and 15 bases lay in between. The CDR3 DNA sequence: TGTGCCAGCAGTCCACACAGGGTCGTCTATGGCTACACCTTC. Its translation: CASSPHRVVYGYTF.

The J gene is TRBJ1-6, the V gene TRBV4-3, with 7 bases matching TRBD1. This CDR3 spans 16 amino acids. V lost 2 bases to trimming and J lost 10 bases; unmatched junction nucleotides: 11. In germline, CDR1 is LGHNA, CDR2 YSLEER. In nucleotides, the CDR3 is TGCGCCAGCAGCCAACATACCGACAGGGCGGAATCACCCCTCCACTTT. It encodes CASSQHTDRAESPLHF.

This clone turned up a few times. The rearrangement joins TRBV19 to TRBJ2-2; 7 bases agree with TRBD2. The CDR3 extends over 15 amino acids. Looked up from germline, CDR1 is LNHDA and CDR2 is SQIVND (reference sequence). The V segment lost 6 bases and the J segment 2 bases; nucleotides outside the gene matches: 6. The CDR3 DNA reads TGTGCCAGTAGGGACTCGGGACTAAACACCGGGGAGCTGTTTTTT. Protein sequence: CASRDSGLNTGELFF.